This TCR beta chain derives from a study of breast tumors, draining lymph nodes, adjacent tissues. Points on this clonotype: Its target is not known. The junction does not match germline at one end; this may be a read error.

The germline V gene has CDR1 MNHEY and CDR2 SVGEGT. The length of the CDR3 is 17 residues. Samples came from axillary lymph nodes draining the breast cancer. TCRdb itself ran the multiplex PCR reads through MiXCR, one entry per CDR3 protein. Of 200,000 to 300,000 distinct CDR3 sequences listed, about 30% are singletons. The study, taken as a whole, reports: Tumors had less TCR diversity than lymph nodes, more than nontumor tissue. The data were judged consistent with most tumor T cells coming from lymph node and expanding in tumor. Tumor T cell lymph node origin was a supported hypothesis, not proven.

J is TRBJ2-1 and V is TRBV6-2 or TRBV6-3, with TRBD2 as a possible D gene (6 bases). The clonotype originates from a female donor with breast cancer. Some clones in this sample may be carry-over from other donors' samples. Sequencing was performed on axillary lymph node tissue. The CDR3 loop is CASSASAHQSSCNEQFF. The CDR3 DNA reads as TGTGCCAGCAGTGCTAGCGCGCACCAGAGCTCCTGCAATGAGCAGTTCTTC.